Below, 15 T cell receptor beta chains from the same sample are listed, as sequenced in a study of cytomegalovirus exposure and HLA in healthy donors. Assay used: immunoSEQ multiplex PCR; TCRdb lists only in-frame clones, some missing. The top ten hold 6.2% of the sample, which has some 150,000 clones, 80% to 90% seen once. Material: PBMCs. The receptors stem from a woman in her thirties in good health and CMV-seropositive.

This chain uses TRBV6-6 with TRBJ2-4; D unclear. Trimming pared 6 bases from V and 0 bases from J, leaving 9 bases between. The CDR3 is made up of 14 amino acids. The V gene's germline CDR1 is MNHNY and CDR2 SVGAGI (reference sequence). The CDR3 loop is CASRATLAKNIQYF. For the CDR3, the DNA is TGTGCCAGCAGAGCTACCTTAGCCAAAAACATTCAGTACTTC.

The chain has TRBV6-1 and TRBJ2-7, with D possibly matching TRBD1 (5 bases). Germline lookup yields CDR1 MNHNS and CDR2 SASEGT. The CDR3 extends over 13 amino acids. Trimming took off 1 base at V and 3 bases at J, with 7 bases between the two ends. The CDR3 here is CASSEGTFYEQYF. DNA for the CDR3: TGTGCCAGCAGTGAAGGGACATTCTACGAGCAGTACTTC.

The V call is TRBV5-3, the J call TRBJ1-2, with D uncertain. TRBV5-3 is given ORF status, its function remaining uncertain. The V and J ends lost 2 bases and 2 bases respectively, with 7 bases between them. The CDR3 has 13 residues. CDR3 residues: CARSFGRNYGYTF. CDR3 bases: TGTGCCAGAAGCTTCGGGAGGAACTATGGCTACACCTTC.

The gene calls are TRBV5-1 and TRBJ2-3; 7 nucleotides agree with TRBD1. The CDR3 spans 15 residues. Trimming removed 8 bases from V and 8 bases from J; junction bases left unmatched: 17. Per the germline V gene, CDR1 is SGHRS and CDR2 is YFSETQ. The CDR3 reads CASRTTGDAASTQYF. For the CDR3, the DNA is TGCGCCAGTCGAACCACAGGGGACGCTGCAAGTACGCAGTATTTT.

This chain connects TRBV13 to TRBJ1-5, with D unresolved. Trimming left V 0 bases short and J 8 bases short, with 11 bases between. This CDR3 has 14 residues. Per germline, CDR1 PRHDT and CDR2 FYEKMQ (reference sequence). For the CDR3, the DNA is TGTGCCAGCAGCTTAGGGCATCTGGCTGAGCCCCAGCATTTT. This codes for CASSLGHLAEPQHF.

This clone occurred once. This chain uses TRBV4-1 with TRBJ2-7; TRBD2 aligns across 7 bases. Per the germline V gene, CDR1 is MGHRA and CDR2 is YSYEKL. The V and J ends lost 2 bases and 7 bases, in that order; junction bases with no gene match: 8. The CDR3 is made up of 14 amino acids. CDR3 loop: CASSQTGGAWEQYF. The CDR3 DNA sequence: TGCGCCAGCAGCCAAACGGGGGGTGCGTGGGAGCAGTACTTC.

The rearrangement joins TRBV2 to TRBJ2-3, with 14 bases matching TRBD2. Germline V lookup: CDR1 SNHLY, CDR2 FYNNEI. The J segment lost 2 bases and the V segment lost 3 bases, leaving 4 bases of the junction unmatched. The CDR3 sequence is 17 residues long. CDR3 nucleotides: TGTGCCAGCAGTGAGACTAGCGGGGGGGTACACACAGATACGCAGTATTTT. It specifies CASSETSGGVHTDTQYF.

The chain employs TRBV2 and TRBJ2-3; 10 positions agree with TRBD1. CDR1 and CDR2 (germline): SNHLY, FYNNEI. The length of the CDR3 is 14 residues. After removal of 6 bases from V and 8 bases from J, the junction contained 8 bases not matched to a gene. CDR3 sequence: CASSDGQGGGTQYF. Here the CDR3 DNA reads TGTGCCAGCAGCGATGGACAGGGGGGGGGTACGCAGTATTTT.

The V call is TRBV6-1, the J call TRBJ2-7; tentatively, D is TRBD2 (5 bases). CDR3 length: 14 amino acids. CDR1 is MNHNS and CDR2 is SASEGT in the germline V gene. The ends were cut back, 2 bases at V and 3 bases at J, with 11 bases in the middle. This CDR3 is CASSELSGLYEQYF. In DNA form, the CDR3 reads TGTGCCAGCAGTGAACTCTCCGGACTCTACGAGCAGTACTTC.

The chain has TRBV4-1 and TRBJ2-7; 13 bases are shared with TRBD2. In germline, CDR1 is MGHRA, CDR2 YSYEKL. J was trimmed by 1 base and V by 4 bases; bases with no gene match: 4. The CDR3 sequence is 16 residues long. In nucleotides, the CDR3 is TGCGCCAGCAGCCGGGAACTAGCGGGAGGGTCCTACGAGCAGTACTTC. This translates into CASSRELAGGSYEQYF.

This clone was recorded once. This chain links TRBV11-3 with TRBJ1-1; tentatively, D is TRBD1 (6 bases). Germline CDR1 is SGHNT and CDR2 is YENEEA. The CDR3 has 14 amino acids. V was clipped by 1 base and J by 2 bases, with 8 bases between them. CDR3 in amino acids: CASSLAGANTEAFF. CDR3 nucleotide sequence: TGTGCCAGCAGCTTAGCAGGGGCAAACACTGAAGCTTTCTTT.

The chain recombines TRBV13 with TRBJ1-3; 8 bases line up with TRBD1. The V and J ends lost 5 bases and 4 bases, in that order; junction bases with no gene match: 7. This CDR3 region has 15 residues. The germline CDR1 and CDR2 sequences are PRHDT and FYEKMQ (reference sequence). The CDR3 DNA follows: TGTGCCAGCAGCCAGGGACAGGCATTCGGAAACACCATATATTTT. Protein: CASSQGQAFGNTIYF.

The rearrangement joins TRBV4-2 to TRBJ2-3; 7 positions agree with TRBD2. V shed 4 bases, J shed 0 bases, and the junction held 4 bases outside the gene matches. Germline V gene lookup returns CDR1 LGHNA and CDR2 YNFKEQ. The CDR3 sequence is 15 residues long. CDR3 coding DNA: TGTGCCAGCAGCCTTCGGACTAGAAGCACAGATACGCAGTATTTT. Its protein product is CASSLRTRSTDTQYF.

The V call is TRBV7-8, the J call TRBJ2-5, with 7 bases fitting TRBD1. This CDR3 region has 13 residues. CDR1 is SGHVS, CDR2 FQNEAQ, per germline. J was trimmed by 3 bases and V by 6 bases; bases with no gene match: 4. DNA for the CDR3: TGTGCCAGCAGTTGGGGACAGAAAGAGACCCAGTACTTC. Translation: CASSWGQKETQYF.

This chain links TRBV28 with TRBJ2-7, with D perhaps matching TRBD1 (5 bases). This CDR3 region has 12 residues. Germline-derived CDR1 and CDR2 are MDHEN and SYDVKM. Trimming took 4 bases from V and 7 from J, leaving 11 bases between them. The CDR3 DNA reads TGTGCCAGCAGTTCGACAGTTCCAGAGCAGTACTTC. It yields the protein CASSSTVPEQYF.